The source of this TCR beta chain is a study of early T cells in non-severe SARS-CoV-2 infection. Individual cDNA molecules were tagged with unique molecular identifiers. TCRdb redid the calling of the 5' RACE reads with MiXCR, one entry per CDR3 protein. Of around 28,000 distinct CDR3 sequences in the sample, approximately 5.3% were seen once. This clonotype was counted at least ten times. Sequenced sample: whole blood. This clonotype originated in an adult who was a healthcare worker with PCR-confirmed SARS-CoV-2 infection or an uninfected control (not recorded which).

The CDR3 sequence: CASSFQLVLYEQFF. CDR3 in DNA: TGTGCCAGCAGTTTCCAACTAGTACTCTATGAGCAGTTCTTC. This chain links TRBV2 with TRBJ2-1; D is perhaps TRBD2 (5 bases). V dropped 5 bases and J dropped 8 bases, with 16 bases sitting between them. The germline V gene has CDR1 SNHLY and CDR2 FYNNEI. The CDR3 has 14 amino acids.